This T cell receptor (beta chain) was recorded in a study of regulatory dendritic cells for organ transplantation. Some clones are missing from TCRdb's copy, which holds only in-frame ones; the method was immunoSEQ multiplex PCR. Seen here are around 19,000 clones, 80% to 90% observed once, and the top ten hold around 0.68%. Sorted subsets were CFSE-labeled and cultured approximately 5 days with allogeneic dendritic cells. A note on this clone: What it recognizes is unknown. Compared with germline, one end of the junction differs, possibly owing to a read error.

The receptor was isolated from a human donor in good health. The specimen sequenced was naive CD4+ T cells from blood cultured with regulatory dendritic cells. Subset meaning: CD45RA+ naive T cells.

The CDR3 protein is CASSLGGKTIF. CDR3 DNA: TGTGCCAGCAGCCTAGGGGGGAAGACGATCTTC. This chain connects TRBV7-6 to TRBJ2-7; TRBD1 or TRBD2 may be the D gene (6 bases each). Germline-derived CDR1 and CDR2 are SGHVS and FNYEAQ. This CDR3 is built from 11 residues.